Each of the 15 T cell receptor beta chains below was sequenced from the same sample in a study of T-cell memory formation after mild COVID-19. A single record per CDR3 protein comes from TCRdb applying MiXCR to the 5' RACE reads. The sample contains roughly 480,000 distinct CDR3 sequences, around 25% of which appear only once. The specimen was PBMCs or a T cell subset sorted from them (not recorded which). The receptor source for this set is an adult woman who had mild COVID-19 (a few samples of this study predate the infection). Cell type and time point are not known.

This clonotype was found a few times. The chain is built from TRBV2 and TRBJ1-5; D ambiguous. CDR1 and CDR2 from the germline V gene are SNHLY and FYNNEI. The CDR3 runs 13 residues. V dropped 4 bases and J dropped 11 bases, with 15 bases sitting between them. CDR3 amino acids: CASSGHGLVAQHF. The CDR3 DNA reads TGTGCCAGCAGTGGTCACGGTTTGGTGGCCCAGCATTTT. The variable domain in full, completed from reference TRBV2 and TRBJ1-5, reads EPEVTQTPSHQVTQMGQEVILRCVPISNHLYFYWYRQILGQKVEFLVSFYNNEISEKSEIFDDQFSVERPDGSNFTLKIRSTKLEDSAMYFCASSGHGLVAQHFGDGTRLSIL.

This clonotype appeared a few times. The rearrangement joins TRBV5-1 to TRBJ1-1; D uncertain. Trimming pared 3 bases from V and 0 bases from J, leaving 15 bases between. This CDR3 has 16 residues. Germline CDR1 is SGHRS and CDR2 is YFSETQ. The CDR3 sequence is CASSSRLPGMNTEAFF. The CDR3 nucleotides are TGCGCCAGCAGCTCCAGACTCCCGGGTATGAACACTGAAGCTTTCTTT.

This clonotype was observed a few times. This chain links TRBV27 with TRBJ2-7; 10 nucleotides agree with TRBD1. CDR3 length equals 13 residues. With V trimmed by 10 bases and J by 3 bases, 6 bases remained unmatched. Germline V gives CDR1 MNHEY, CDR2 SMNVEV (reference sequence). The CDR3: CATRDRGYYEQYF. Written as DNA, the CDR3 is TGTGCCACTCGGGACAGGGGATACTACGAGCAGTACTTC.

The rearrangement links TRBV7-6 to TRBJ2-7, with TRBD2 matching over 12 bases. Germline assignment: CDR1 SGHVS and CDR2 FNYEAQ. The CDR3 extends over 16 amino acids. Unmatched junction bases numbered 7, after V lost 1 base and J lost 6 bases. CDR3 loop: CASSLEPTSGRVEQYF. In DNA form, the CDR3 reads TGTGCCAGCAGCTTAGAGCCGACTAGCGGGAGAGTCGAGCAGTACTTC.

This clonotype was counted between two and nine times. The chain is built from TRBV4-3 and TRBJ2-7, with 7 bases aligning to TRBD2. V trimming: 1 base; J trimming: 3 bases; junction bases outside the gene matches: 6. The CDR3 sequence is 15 residues long. From germline, CDR1 is LGHNA and CDR2 YSLEER. CDR3 bases: TGCGCCAGCAGCCAAGGGGGGGGGAGTTTCTACGAGCAGTACTTC. Protein sequence: CASSQGGGSFYEQYF.

The V call is TRBV5-1, the J call TRBJ2-7; 10 bases align to TRBD1. The CDR3 contains 15 residues. Germline trimming cut 4 bases from V and 2 bases from J; bases unmatched to any gene: 6. In germline, CDR1 is SGHRS, CDR2 YFSETQ. The CDR3 sequence is CASSPRTGGPYEQYF. The CDR3 DNA is TGCGCCAGCAGCCCGCGGACAGGGGGGCCCTACGAGCAGTACTTC.

The sample holds a few counts of this clonotype. V gene TRBV19 combines with J gene TRBJ1-1; D not certain. CDR1 LNHDA and CDR2 SQIVND come from the germline V gene (reference sequence). The V end was cut by 3 bases, the J end by 4 bases, with 12 bases between. The CDR3 runs to 14 residues. This chain's CDR3 is CASSMVGFSTEAFF. The DNA for the CDR3 is TGTGCCAGTAGTATGGTGGGCTTCAGCACTGAAGCTTTCTTT. Full variable domain (outside the CDR3, taken from reference TRBV19 and TRBJ1-1): DGGITQSPKYLFRKEGQNVTLSCEQNLNHDAMYWYRQDPGQGLRLIYYSQIVNDFQKGDIAEGYSVSREKKESFPLTVTSAQKNPTAFYLCASSMVGFSTEAFFGQGTRLTVV.

This clonotype turned up a few times. This chain connects TRBV19 to TRBJ1-1, with a tentative D call TRBD1 (5 bases). V was trimmed by 1 base and J by 2 bases, leaving 17 bases between them. Looked up from germline, CDR1 is LNHDA and CDR2 is SQIVND (reference sequence). There are 17 residues in the CDR3. Here the CDR3 reads CASSIGGIGGPNTEAFF. The CDR3 nucleotides read TGTGCCAGTAGTATAGGGGGGATTGGCGGCCCAAACACTGAAGCTTTCTTT.

CDR3 in amino acids: CASSIGQKIMNTEAFF. The CDR3 DNA sequence: TGTGCCAGCAGCATCGGACAGAAGATAATGAACACTGAAGCTTTCTTT. The gene calls are TRBV9 and TRBJ1-1; D might be TRBD1 (6 bases). Germline V CDR1 and CDR2: SGDLS, YYNGEE. Trimming cost V 4 bases and J 0 bases, with 16 bases left between them. This CDR3 region has 16 residues.

The genes are TRBV5-1 and TRBJ2-1; possible D gene TRBD1, 5 bases. The V end was cut by 2 bases, the J end by 5 bases, with 14 bases between. The length of the CDR3 is 15 residues. Germline CDR1 SGHRS, CDR2 YFSETQ. In nucleotides, the CDR3 is TGCGCCAGCAGCTTCAGGGTGAACAGAAACAATGAGCAGTTCTTC. It translates to CASSFRVNRNNEQFF.

The chain uses TRBV12-3 or TRBV12-4 and TRBJ2-1; 8 nucleotides agree with TRBD1. J lost 5 bases, V lost 8 bases, and 5 bases had no gene match. The CDR3 is 13 residues long. The DNA for the CDR3 is TGTGCCAGCCAGGGACAGGTCGACAATGAGCAGTTCTTC. Amino acid sequence: CASQGQVDNEQFF.

The chain is built from TRBV6-2 or TRBV6-3 and TRBJ2-1, with 8 bases matching TRBD2. Losses at the gene ends were 0 bases for V and 7 bases for J; bases not matched to a gene: 5. The germline CDR1 and CDR2 sequences are MNHEY and SVGEGT. This CDR3 is built from 15 residues. The CDR3: CASSYSGLVSNEQFF. Here the CDR3 DNA reads TGTGCCAGCAGTTACTCGGGACTAGTTTCGAATGAGCAGTTCTTC.

This clonotype has a single count. The chain uses TRBV4-3 and TRBJ1-5; perhaps TRBD1 as D (5 bases). The germline V and J ends were trimmed by 0 bases and 7 bases, with 10 bases remaining between them. This CDR3 has 14 residues. Per germline, CDR1 LGHNA and CDR2 YSLEER. The CDR3 region has the DNA TGCGCCAGCAGCCAAGAGAGGGGTGACCAGCCCCAGCATTTT. Encoded protein: CASSQERGDQPQHF.

This clonotype was seen only a few times. The V gene is TRBV5-1, the J gene TRBJ2-7, with unresolved D. Germline assignment: CDR1 SGHRS and CDR2 YFSETQ. The CDR3 contains 13 residues. The V end lost 3 bases, the J end lost 2 bases, and 9 bases lay between the germline ends. The CDR3 sequence: CASSSAGPYEQYF. CDR3 nucleotides: TGCGCCAGCAGCTCTGCAGGACCCTACGAGCAGTACTTC.

The rearrangement links TRBV7-9 to TRBJ2-3; 7 nucleotides agree with TRBD1. This CDR3 has 16 amino acids. Germline V CDR1 and CDR2: SEHNR, FQNEAQ (reference sequence). The trim removed 1 base at V and 0 bases at J, leaving 4 bases unmatched. The CDR3 loop reads CASSLETGESTDTQYF. As DNA, the CDR3 is TGTGCCAGCAGCTTAGAAACAGGGGAGAGCACAGATACGCAGTATTTT.